This T cell receptor (beta chain) was captured in a study of spatial heterogeneity in lung cancer. Study-wide results and caveats: Tumoral mutation counts were tracked by counts of expanded intratumoral alpha and beta TCRs.

MiXCR, run by TCRdb on the 5' RACE reads, gives a single entry per CDR3 protein. Of 5,400 or so distinct CDR3 sequences in the sample, 17% were seen once. Time point meaning: sample taken at primary tumor resection. Judged by abundance, this clonotype is medium-sized. Its antigen is as yet unknown. The CDR3 contains 13 residues. Germline assignment: CDR1 SEHNR and CDR2 FQNEAQ (reference sequence). Between the trimmed V and J ends, which lost 8 bases and 0 bases, there was a span of 10 bases. The material sequenced was lung tumor tissue, taken at surgery. This rearrangement joins TRBV7-9 to TRBJ1-1; TRBD1 is a possible D gene (6 bases). This sequence originates from a male donor with early-stage non-small cell lung cancer. CDR3 residues: CASHGQMNTEAFF. The CDR3 DNA reads TGTGCCAGCCACGGACAGATGAACACTGAAGCTTTCTTT.